The entry below gives a single T cell receptor beta chain sequence along with its context. The sample is drawn from a study of OX40 agonist ivuxolimab in advanced cancers. Overall study context: Dose-escalation cases comprised hepatocellular carcinoma, melanoma, renal cell or head and neck cancer.

Individuals having autoimmune disease history or systemic immunosuppression were not enrolled. Trimming took off 5 bases at V and 3 bases at J, with 14 bases between the two ends. This CDR3 has 15 residues. Germline CDR1 reads MGHRA; CDR2 reads YSYEKL. Assay: immunoSEQ multiplex PCR; the TCRdb copy retains only in-frame clones and omits some. Found here are tens of thousands of clones, over 70% of them singletons; the top ten hold roughly 4.9%. Sequences were derived from CD4+ or CD8+ T cells sorted from blood, sampled in a trial of the OX40 agonist ivuxolimab. The receptor comes from an adult with an advanced solid tumor such as melanoma, head and neck, liver or kidney cancer. The V gene is TRBV4-1, the J gene TRBJ1-5; TRBD1 is a possible D gene (5 bases). The CDR3 spells CASSGNQGSNQPQHF. Written as DNA, the CDR3 is TGCGCCAGCAGCGGGAATCAGGGATCCAATCAGCCCCAGCATTTT.